This is a list of T cell receptor beta chains from one sample in a study of T cell responses to AZD1222 COVID-19 vaccine. Sequenced by immunoSEQ multiplex PCR; TCRdb stores in-frame clones only, minus some. The sample yields around 150,000 clones, around 92% seen once. The material was peripheral blood, obtained on day 0 of AZD1222 vaccination. Every receptor here comes from an adult in good health. CDR3s include the opening cysteine and the closing phenylalanine or tryptophan. D genes are given only for firm matches. Size tells how often a clone was seen (once, few, many) or the class of an expanded clone, and some rows leave it out.

J gene: TRBJ2-7; V gene: TRBV7-8; clone size: NA; D gene: TRBD1; CDR3 protein: CASSLRQGTGEQYF; CDR3 DNA: TGTGCCAGCAGCTTGAGACAGGGCACGGGGGAGCAGTACTTC
J gene: TRBJ2-3; V gene: TRBV19; clone size: NA; D gene: NA; CDR3 protein: CASSGAGSTDTQYF; CDR3 DNA: TGTGCCAGTAGTGGGGCGGGCAGCACAGATACGCAGTATTTT
J gene: TRBJ1-2; V gene: TRBV14; clone size: NA; D gene: TRBD1; CDR3 protein: CASSQAFPGTGYGYTF; CDR3 DNA: TGTGCCAGCAGCCAAGCTTTTCCCGGGACAGGCTATGGCTACACCTTC
J gene: TRBJ2-7; V gene: TRBV28; clone size: NA; D gene: NA; CDR3 protein: CASTFLGPGDEQYF; CDR3 DNA: TGTGCCAGCACCTTCCTGGGCCCCGGGGACGAGCAGTACTTC
J gene: TRBJ2-6; V gene: TRBV28; clone size: NA; D gene: NA; CDR3 protein: CASSGRGVETGANVLTF; CDR3 DNA: TGTGCCAGCAGTGGAAGAGGCGTGGAGACTGGGGCCAACGTCCTGACTTTC
J gene: TRBJ2-6; V gene: TRBV6-5; clone size: NA; D gene: TRBD1; CDR3 protein: CASSSGQVNVLTF; CDR3 DNA: TGTGCCAGCAGTTCGGGACAGGTCAACGTCCTGACTTTC
J gene: TRBJ2-1; V gene: TRBV27; clone size: NA; D gene: TRBD2; CDR3 protein: CASRLAGGFNEQFF; CDR3 DNA: TGTGCCAGCAGACTAGCGGGAGGTTTTAATGAGCAGTTCTTC
J gene: TRBJ2-3; V gene: TRBV10-2; clone size: once; D gene: NA; CDR3 protein: CASSESGGRTDTQYF; CDR3 DNA: TGCGCCAGCAGTGAGTCGGGCGGCCGCACAGATACGCAGTATTTT
J gene: TRBJ2-5; V gene: TRBV5-1; clone size: NA; D gene: TRBD1; CDR3 protein: CASSPRTGGQETQYF; CDR3 DNA: TGCGCCAGCAGCCCCCGCACAGGGGGACAAGAGACCCAGTACTTC
J gene: TRBJ1-2; V gene: TRBV6-5; clone size: NA; D gene: NA; CDR3 protein: CASSLWDGTNYGYTF; CDR3 DNA: TGTGCCAGCAGTCTGTGGGACGGGACTAACTATGGCTACACCTTC
J gene: TRBJ2-7; V gene: TRBV27; clone size: NA; D gene: NA; CDR3 protein: CASRNLPGYEQYF; CDR3 DNA: TGTGCCAGCCGAAACCTACCGGGTTACGAGCAGTACTTC
J gene: TRBJ2-1; V gene: TRBV19; clone size: NA; D gene: TRBD1; CDR3 protein: CASSPLTGTGGNEQFF; CDR3 DNA: TGTGCCAGTAGTCCCCTTACCGGGACAGGGGGCAATGAGCAGTTCTTC
J gene: TRBJ2-3; V gene: TRBV30; clone size: NA; D gene: NA; CDR3 protein: CAWSKGPVVVTQYF; CDR3 DNA: TGTGCCTGGAGTAAGGGGCCCGTTGTAGTTACGCAGTATTTT
J gene: TRBJ1-2; V gene: TRBV2; clone size: once; D gene: NA; CDR3 protein: CASLWDISSYGYTF; CDR3 DNA: TGTGCCAGCCTCTGGGACATATCATCCTATGGCTACACCTTC
J gene: TRBJ2-7; V gene: TRBV19; clone size: NA; D gene: NA; CDR3 protein: CASRESTGRFYEQYF; CDR3 DNA: TGTGCCAGTAGAGAATCCACGGGGCGGTTCTACGAGCAGTACTTC
J gene: TRBJ2-3; V gene: TRBV5-1; clone size: NA; D gene: NA; CDR3 protein: CATLVSRGPDTQYF; CDR3 DNA: TGCGCCACCCTCGTAAGCAGGGGTCCGGATACGCAGTATTTT
J gene: TRBJ2-1; V gene: TRBV12-3/TRBV12-4; clone size: NA; D gene: NA; CDR3 protein: CASSLREGTEQFF; CDR3 DNA: TGTGCCAGCAGTTTACGCGAGGGTACTGAGCAGTTCTTC
J gene: TRBJ1-5; V gene: TRBV28; clone size: once; D gene: NA; CDR3 protein: CASGGGNQPQHF; CDR3 DNA: TGTGCCAGCGGAGGGGGCAATCAGCCCCAGCATTTT
J gene: TRBJ1-4; V gene: TRBV5-1; clone size: NA; D gene: NA; CDR3 protein: CASRSGGDEKLFF; CDR3 DNA: TGCGCCAGCAGGTCCGGGGGCGATGAAAAACTGTTTTTT
J gene: TRBJ2-5; V gene: TRBV5-6; clone size: NA; D gene: TRBD2; CDR3 protein: CASSPSGRAPETQYF; CDR3 DNA: TGTGCCAGCAGCCCTAGCGGGAGGGCCCCTGAGACCCAGTACTTC
J gene: TRBJ1-2; V gene: TRBV18; clone size: NA; D gene: NA; CDR3 protein: CASSPKPRDYGYTF; CDR3 DNA: TGTGCCAGCTCACCGAAACCGAGGGACTATGGCTACACCTTC
J gene: TRBJ1-1; V gene: TRBV7-9; clone size: NA; D gene: TRBD1; CDR3 protein: CASSPKPGGTEAFF; CDR3 DNA: TGTGCCAGCAGCCCTAAACCAGGGGGCACTGAAGCTTTCTTT
J gene: TRBJ1-1; V gene: TRBV6-2/TRBV6-3; clone size: NA; D gene: NA; CDR3 protein: CASSYSIPGVADTEAFF; CDR3 DNA: TGTGCCAGCAGTTACTCGATTCCCGGGGTCGCGGACACTGAAGCTTTCTTT
J gene: TRBJ2-1; V gene: TRBV11-1; clone size: NA; D gene: TRBD1; CDR3 protein: CASSARDSPNEQFF; CDR3 DNA: TGTGCCAGCAGCGCCCGGGACAGCCCTAATGAGCAGTTCTTC
J gene: TRBJ1-3; V gene: TRBV6-5; clone size: NA; D gene: NA; CDR3 protein: CASSYQAGAAGNTIYF; CDR3 DNA: TGTGCCAGCAGTTACCAGGCGGGGGCTGCTGGAAACACCATATATTTT
J gene: TRBJ2-5; V gene: TRBV11-3; clone size: NA; D gene: NA; CDR3 protein: CASSLGQVGGQETQYF; CDR3 DNA: TGTGCCAGCAGCTTAGGCCAGGTTGGGGGCCAAGAGACCCAGTACTTC
J gene: TRBJ1-2; V gene: TRBV19; clone size: NA; D gene: TRBD1; CDR3 protein: CASSSQGAAHWSGYTF; CDR3 DNA: TGTGCCAGTAGTTCACAGGGGGCAGCTCATTGGAGTGGCTACACCTTC
J gene: TRBJ2-3; V gene: TRBV3-1/TRBV3-2; clone size: NA; D gene: NA; CDR3 protein: CASSHSGRGTDTQYF; CDR3 DNA: TGTGCCAGCAGCCATAGCGGTAGGGGCACAGATACGCAGTATTTT
J gene: TRBJ2-1; V gene: TRBV18; clone size: few; D gene: TRBD1; CDR3 protein: CASSHGQGAYNEQFF; CDR3 DNA: TGTGCCAGCTCACACGGACAGGGGGCTTACAATGAGCAGTTCTTC
J gene: TRBJ2-2; V gene: TRBV6-5; clone size: once; D gene: NA; CDR3 protein: CASRRWDGDTGELFF; CDR3 DNA: TGTGCCAGCAGGAGATGGGACGGGGACACCGGGGAGCTGTTTTTT
J gene: TRBJ1-1; V gene: TRBV18; clone size: NA; D gene: NA; CDR3 protein: CASSPSRGDTEAFF; CDR3 DNA: TGTGCCAGCTCACCGAGCAGGGGTGACACTGAAGCTTTCTTT
J gene: TRBJ1-4; V gene: TRBV6-2/TRBV6-3; clone size: NA; D gene: NA; CDR3 protein: CASSKRGKQSTNEKLFF; CDR3 DNA: TGTGCCAGCAGCAAAAGGGGCAAACAATCAACTAATGAAAAACTGTTTTTT
J gene: TRBJ1-1; V gene: TRBV11-2; clone size: once; D gene: NA; CDR3 protein: CASSLRPGQNTEAFF; CDR3 DNA: TGTGCCAGCAGCTTAAGACCGGGACAGAACACTGAAGCTTTCTTT
J gene: TRBJ1-2; V gene: TRBV5-8; clone size: NA; D gene: NA; CDR3 protein: CASSFRSNYGYTF; CDR3 DNA: TGTGCCAGCAGCTTTCGGAGTAACTATGGCTACACCTTC
J gene: TRBJ2-2; V gene: TRBV30; clone size: NA; D gene: NA; CDR3 protein: CAWSPTGELFF; CDR3 DNA: TGTGCCTGGAGTCCCACCGGGGAGCTGTTTTTT
J gene: TRBJ1-5; V gene: TRBV6-6; clone size: NA; D gene: NA; CDR3 protein: CASTEPPGGQPQHF; CDR3 DNA: TGTGCCAGCACCGAGCCCCCCGGAGGACAGCCCCAGCATTTT
J gene: TRBJ2-1; V gene: TRBV2; clone size: NA; D gene: NA; CDR3 protein: CASRGNEQFF; CDR3 DNA: TGTGCCAGCAGGGGGAATGAGCAGTTCTTC
J gene: TRBJ1-2; V gene: TRBV12-5; clone size: NA; D gene: NA; CDR3 protein: CASGPDSSYGYTF; CDR3 DNA: TGTGCTAGTGGCCCCGACAGCAGCTATGGCTACACCTTC
J gene: TRBJ1-1; V gene: TRBV3-1/TRBV3-2; clone size: NA; D gene: TRBD1; CDR3 protein: CASSQGDRGNTEAFF; CDR3 DNA: TGTGCCAGCAGCCAAGGGGACAGGGGTAACACTGAAGCTTTCTTT
J gene: TRBJ1-4; V gene: TRBV6-5; clone size: NA; D gene: NA; CDR3 protein: CASLEGSLNEKLFF; CDR3 DNA: TGTGCCAGCTTAGAGGGCAGTCTCAATGAAAAACTGTTTTTT
J gene: TRBJ1-5; V gene: TRBV28; clone size: NA; D gene: TRBD1; CDR3 protein: CASSPGTGYNQPQHF; CDR3 DNA: TGTGCCAGCAGCCCAGGGACAGGGTACAATCAGCCCCAGCATTTT
J gene: TRBJ2-5; V gene: TRBV30; clone size: NA; D gene: TRBD2; CDR3 protein: CAWNLGSGKTETQYF; CDR3 DNA: TGTGCCTGGAATCTCGGTAGCGGGAAAACGGAGACCCAGTACTTC
J gene: TRBJ2-7; V gene: TRBV5-1; clone size: NA; D gene: TRBD1; CDR3 protein: CASSSRRDRAPEQYF; CDR3 DNA: TGCGCCAGCAGCTCCCGCCGGGACAGGGCTCCGGAGCAGTACTTC
J gene: TRBJ2-2; V gene: TRBV12-5; clone size: once; D gene: TRBD1; CDR3 protein: CASGSITGANTGELFF; CDR3 DNA: TGTGCTAGTGGTTCGATTACAGGGGCGAACACCGGGGAGCTGTTTTTT
J gene: TRBJ1-2; V gene: TRBV19; clone size: once; D gene: TRBD1; CDR3 protein: CASSLTGDYGYTF; CDR3 DNA: TGTGCCAGTAGTTTGACAGGGGACTATGGCTACACCTTC
J gene: TRBJ1-4; V gene: TRBV7-9; clone size: NA; D gene: TRBD1; CDR3 protein: CASSTRDAQGELFF; CDR3 DNA: TGTGCCAGCAGCACCCGGGACGCCCAGGGGGAACTGTTTTTT
J gene: TRBJ1-1; V gene: TRBV11-2; clone size: NA; D gene: NA; CDR3 protein: CASSLLQAGEKTEAFF; CDR3 DNA: TGTGCCAGCAGCCTCCTCCAAGCAGGGGAAAAGACTGAAGCTTTCTTT
J gene: TRBJ1-2; V gene: TRBV4-1; clone size: NA; D gene: TRBD1; CDR3 protein: CASSQDGGRGDGYTF; CDR3 DNA: TGCGCCAGCAGCCAAGATGGGGGCAGGGGGGATGGCTACACCTTC
J gene: TRBJ1-1; V gene: TRBV7-2; clone size: once; D gene: NA; CDR3 protein: CASSLEWVYDTEAFF; CDR3 DNA: TGTGCCAGCAGCTTAGAATGGGTTTACGACACTGAAGCTTTCTTT
J gene: TRBJ1-1; V gene: TRBV28; clone size: NA; D gene: NA; CDR3 protein: CASSLNAGAGNTEAFF; CDR3 DNA: TGTGCCAGCAGTTTAAACGCGGGGGCAGGGAATACTGAAGCTTTCTTT
J gene: TRBJ2-2; V gene: TRBV5-1; clone size: NA; D gene: NA; CDR3 protein: CASSLYPDHTGELFF; CDR3 DNA: TGCGCCAGCAGCTTGTACCCAGACCACACCGGGGAGCTGTTTTTT
J gene: TRBJ2-7; V gene: TRBV27; clone size: few; D gene: TRBD2; CDR3 protein: CASSLAGTSGSYEQYF; CDR3 DNA: TGTGCCAGCAGTTTGGCCGGGACTAGCGGTTCCTACGAGCAGTACTTC
J gene: TRBJ1-1; V gene: TRBV12-5; clone size: NA; D gene: NA; CDR3 protein: CASALRYNTEAFF; CDR3 DNA: TGTGCTAGTGCCCTCCGATACAACACTGAAGCTTTCTTT